This T cell receptor beta chain was captured by sequencing in a study of OX40 agonist ivuxolimab in advanced cancers. Study-wide context: Patients treated during dose escalation were battling hepatocellular carcinoma, melanoma, renal cell or head and neck cancer. Prior therapy, whether anti-PD-1, anti-PD-L1 or anti-CTLA-4, was allowed, and roughly 40% had some.

This CDR3 has 16 amino acids. V lost 5 bases to trimming and J lost 0 bases, with 15 bases between them. Germline-derived CDR1 and CDR2 are KGHSH and LQKENI. Turning to this clone: Its target is not known.

Repertoires were generated with immunoSEQ multiplex PCR, while TCRdb's copy carries only in-frame clones and drops some. The sample holds about 82,000 clones; more than 80% are singletons and the top ten take 2.4%. General study results and limits: At 0.1-3.0 mg/kg, partial responders had clonal expansion among the lowest observed.

J is TRBJ2-3 and V is TRBV18; D is uncertain. The TCR originated in an adult with an advanced solid tumor such as melanoma, head and neck, liver or kidney cancer. Sequencing was performed on CD4+ or CD8+ T cells sorted from blood, taken in a trial of the OX40 agonist ivuxolimab. This CDR3 is CASSSELRTSTDTQYF. The DNA of the CDR3 is TGTGCCAGCTCATCGGAGCTGCGAACTAGCACAGATACGCAGTATTTT.